This is a list of T cell receptor beta chains from one sample in a study of cytomegalovirus exposure and HLA in healthy donors. Here immunoSEQ multiplex PCR was the method, and the copy in TCRdb shows in-frame clones only, minus some. The data show 100,000 to 150,000 clones, with roughly 81% seen just once and 1.1% held by the top ten. The sequenced sample was PBMCs. The receptors originated from a woman in her 30s in good health and CMV-seronegative. The CDR3 runs from the conserved cysteine through the conserved F or W. The D gene is left open where the match is weak. Only some rows state a clone size, as once, few, many or a class for expanded clones.

d_call	clone_size	v_call	cdr3_length	j_call	cdr3_aa	cdr3_nt
TRBD2	once	TRBV5-1	16	TRBJ2-3	CASSLGAGGPADTQYF	TGCGCCAGCAGCTTGGGAGCGGGGGGGCCGGCAGATACGCAGTATTTT
TRBD1	few	TRBV28	15	TRBJ2-7	CASSSIRGRGHEQYF	TGTGCCAGCAGTTCGATAAGGGGGCGCGGGCACGAGCAGTACTTC
TRBD2	once	TRBV19	14	TRBJ2-7	CASSITGLTYEQYF	TGTGCCAGTAGTATAACGGGACTAACCTACGAGCAGTACTTC
NA	NA	TRBV30	14	TRBJ1-1	CAWSVGGSNTEAFF	TGTGCCTGGAGTGTCGGGGGGTCGAACACTGAAGCTTTCTTT
TRBD1	once	TRBV6-1	16	TRBJ2-3	CASSVDRGRGTDTQYF	TGTGCCAGCAGTGTTGACAGGGGACGAGGCACAGATACGCAGTATTTT
TRBD2	NA	TRBV7-6	16	TRBJ2-1	CASSSITGLAGVEQFF	TGTGCCAGCAGCTCGATTACGGGACTAGCGGGAGTTGAGCAGTTCTTC
TRBD1	NA	TRBV10-3	13	TRBJ1-3	CATGTDSGNTIYF	TGTGCCACCGGGACAGACTCTGGAAACACCATATATTTT
TRBD1	NA	TRBV18	13	TRBJ1-2	CASSLGQVDGYTF	TGTGCCAGCTCACTAGGACAGGTAGACGGCTACACCTTC
NA	NA	TRBV5-1	15	TRBJ1-4	CASSLTGTTNEKLFF	TGCGCCAGCAGCTTGACAGGGACAACTAATGAAAAACTGTTTTTT
TRBD1	NA	TRBV18	14	TRBJ1-4	CASSPPGQSEKLFF	TGTGCCAGCTCACCACCGGGACAGAGTGAAAAACTGTTTTTT
TRBD1	NA	TRBV7-6	15	TRBJ2-7	CASSYSGTGAYEQYF	TGTGCCAGCAGCTATTCCGGGACAGGTGCCTACGAGCAGTACTTC
TRBD1	NA	TRBV30	15	TRBJ1-6	CAWSPGQGHNSPLHF	TGTGCCTGGAGTCCCGGACAGGGCCATAATTCACCCCTCCACTTT
TRBD1	NA	TRBV10-3	14	TRBJ1-3	CATGQGRDGNTIYF	TGTGCCACCGGACAGGGACGGGATGGAAACACCATATATTTT
TRBD1	NA	TRBV7-3	15	TRBJ2-1	CASSVSYGTVNEQFF	TGTGCCAGCAGCGTCTCATACGGGACAGTCAATGAGCAGTTCTTC
TRBD1	NA	TRBV5-1	14	TRBJ2-5	CASRLTGDQETQYF	TGCGCCAGCCGACTAACAGGGGATCAGGAGACCCAGTACTTC
NA	few	TRBV9	17	TRBJ1-3	CASSVDLGGFSGNTIYF	TGTGCCAGCAGCGTAGATTTAGGCGGATTCTCTGGAAACACCATATATTTT
TRBD1	NA	TRBV28	16	TRBJ1-5	CASSSLTGPSNQPQHF	TGTGCCAGCAGTTCCCTGACAGGGCCTAGCAATCAGCCCCAGCATTTT
NA	NA	TRBV7-8	16	TRBJ2-2	CASSLAVRGGTGELFF	TGTGCCAGCAGCTTAGCGGTGAGGGGAGGTACCGGGGAGCTGTTTTTT
TRBD1	NA	TRBV7-2	16	TRBJ2-7	CASSLATGSSSYEQYF	TGTGCCAGCAGCTTAGCGACAGGGTCGAGCTCCTACGAGCAGTACTTC
NA	NA	TRBV5-4	14	TRBJ1-3	CASSGGRSGNTIYF	TGTGCCAGCAGCGGGGGCCGCTCTGGAAACACCATATATTTT
NA	NA	TRBV21-1	14	TRBJ1-2	CASSPKDRRGFRTF	TGTGCCAGCAGTCCAAAAGATCGTCGGGGTTTCAGGACCTTC
NA	NA	TRBV6-1	13	TRBJ1-5	CASTRDFNQPQHF	TGTGCCAGCACCCGGGACTTTAATCAGCCCCAGCATTTT
NA	NA	TRBV5-4	13	TRBJ2-3	CASRRAGTDTQYF	TGTGCCAGCCGGAGGGCCGGGACAGATACGCAGTATTTT
NA	NA	TRBV30	17	TRBJ1-2	CAWSWGGSPGANYGYTF	TGTGCCTGGAGTTGGGGGGGCAGCCCCGGGGCTAACTATGGCTACACCTTC
TRBD1	NA	TRBV5-1	16	TRBJ1-1	CASKLKTQGENTEAFF	TGCGCCAGCAAGCTAAAGACCCAGGGGGAGAACACTGAAGCTTTCTTT
TRBD1	few	TRBV6-5	14	TRBJ1-2	CASSRTGLNYGYTF	TGTGCCAGTTCAAGGACAGGGCTAAACTATGGCTACACCTTC
NA	NA	TRBV7-7	15	TRBJ2-2	CASSLGGSITGELFF	TGTGCTAGCAGCTTAGGTGGTAGCATAACCGGGGAGCTGTTTTTT
NA	NA	TRBV5-1	13	TRBJ1-1	CASRAGENTEAFF	TGCGCCTCGCGAGCAGGGGAGAACACTGAAGCTTTCTTT
TRBD1	NA	TRBV5-8	14	TRBJ2-7	CASSWTGATYEQYF	TGTGCCAGCAGCTGGACAGGGGCAACCTACGAGCAGTACTTC
NA	few	TRBV18	14	TRBJ2-7	CASSPTDRPAEQYF	TGTGCCAGCTCACCCACGGACAGACCCGCGGAGCAGTACTTC
NA	few	TRBV29-1	13	TRBJ2-3	CSVVDLVTDTQYF	TGCAGCGTGGTCGACTTAGTCACAGATACGCAGTATTTT
NA	NA	TRBV11-2	12	TRBJ1-2	CASSPVRGSYTF	TGTGCCAGCAGCCCCGTTAGGGGAAGCTACACCTTC
TRBD1	NA	TRBV5-8	17	TRBJ1-5	CASSLEEGAVSNQPQHF	TGTGCCAGCAGCTTGGAAGAGGGGGCCGTGAGCAATCAGCCCCAGCATTTT
TRBD1	NA	TRBV6-1	16	TRBJ1-5	CASSEGTGYSNQPQHF	TGTGCCAGCAGTGAAGGGACAGGTTATAGCAATCAGCCCCAGCATTTT
NA	NA	TRBV27	12	TRBJ2-1	CASSTEYNEQFF	TGTGCCAGCAGTACTGAATACAATGAGCAGTTCTTC
TRBD2	NA	TRBV25-1	18	TRBJ2-5	CASSGPGLAGGPRETQYF	TGTGCCAGCAGTGGACCGGGACTAGCGGGGGGGCCCCGAGAGACCCAGTACTTC
NA	NA	TRBV9	15	TRBJ1-2	CASRRGSSNIDGYTF	TGTGCCAGCAGAAGAGGGAGCTCTAATATCGATGGCTACACCTTC
NA	NA	TRBV5-1	16	TRBJ2-2	CASSPGRGWGTGELFF	TGCGCCAGCAGCCCCGGCCGGGGATGGGGCACCGGGGAGCTGTTTTTT
NA	NA	TRBV7-9	14	TRBJ1-1	CASSRDGRNTEAFF	TGTGCCAGCAGCCGGGACGGGAGGAACACTGAAGCTTTCTTT
TRBD2	NA	TRBV29-1	13	TRBJ2-3	CSVRGGHTDTQYF	TGCAGCGTCCGGGGGGGCCACACAGATACGCAGTATTTT
TRBD2	NA	TRBV29-1	13	TRBJ2-7	CSVRGLADYEQYF	TGCAGCGTGAGGGGACTAGCAGACTACGAGCAGTACTTC
TRBD1	NA	TRBV19	15	TRBJ1-2	CASSIMGTGYYGYTF	TGTGCCAGTAGTATTATGGGGACAGGTTACTATGGCTACACCTTC
NA	NA	TRBV5-6	16	TRBJ2-5	CASSLRLYRYQETQYF	TGTGCCAGCAGCTTGCGCTTGTACCGGTACCAAGAGACCCAGTACTTC
TRBD1	NA	TRBV28	16	TRBJ1-2	CASSFFGRAGGDGYTF	TGTGCCAGCAGTTTTTTCGGTAGGGCAGGGGGAGACGGCTACACCTTC
NA	NA	TRBV5-4	14	TRBJ1-1	CASSLGGDRSEAFF	TGTGCCAGCAGCTTGGGCGGGGACCGGTCTGAAGCTTTCTTT
TRBD2	NA	TRBV7-2	14	TRBJ2-7	CASSSTSGPYEQYF	TGTGCCAGCAGCTCTACTAGCGGCCCCTACGAGCAGTACTTC